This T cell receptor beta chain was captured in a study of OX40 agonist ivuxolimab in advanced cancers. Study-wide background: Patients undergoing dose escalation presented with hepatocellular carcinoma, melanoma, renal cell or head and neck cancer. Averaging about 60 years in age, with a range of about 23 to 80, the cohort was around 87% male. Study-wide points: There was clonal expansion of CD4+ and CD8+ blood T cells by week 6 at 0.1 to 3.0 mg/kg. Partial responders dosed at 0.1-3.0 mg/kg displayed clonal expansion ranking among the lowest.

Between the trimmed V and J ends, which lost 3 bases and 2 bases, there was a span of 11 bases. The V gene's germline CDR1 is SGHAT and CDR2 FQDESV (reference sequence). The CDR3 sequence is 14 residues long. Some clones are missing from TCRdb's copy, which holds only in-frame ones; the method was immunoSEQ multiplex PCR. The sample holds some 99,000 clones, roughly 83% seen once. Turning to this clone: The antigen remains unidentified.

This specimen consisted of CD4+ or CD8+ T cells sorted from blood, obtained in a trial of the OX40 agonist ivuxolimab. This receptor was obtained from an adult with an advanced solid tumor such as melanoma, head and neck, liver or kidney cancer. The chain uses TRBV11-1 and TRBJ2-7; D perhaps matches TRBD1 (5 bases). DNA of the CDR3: TGTGCCAGCAGCTTCACGACAGAGCCCTACGAGCAGTACTTC. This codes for CASSFTTEPYEQYF.